The 24 T cell receptor beta chains below come from one sample, sequenced in a study of beta chain features in type 1 diabetes. The isolated RNA, all of it, was reverse transcribed, so expressed TCRB transcripts were what got sequenced. Here immunoSEQ multiplex PCR was the method, and the copy in TCRdb shows in-frame clones only, minus some. The sample shows about half a million clones, approximately 10% of them seen only once. Source material: naive CD4+ T cells from blood. Every receptor here comes from a woman aged 18-30 years in good health.

This clone was detected many times. The V and J genes are TRBV30 and TRBJ2-3; D remains unclear. Trimming removed 2 bases at V and 0 bases at J, with 12 bases between. CDR1 is GTSNPN and CDR2 is SVGIG in the germline V gene (reference sequence). The CDR3 has 15 residues. In nucleotides, the CDR3 is TGTGCCTGGAGTCTGGGAACCCTAAGCACAGATACGCAGTATTTT. Translating gives CAWSLGTLSTDTQYF.

This chain links TRBV4-2 with TRBJ2-2; 7 bases are shared with TRBD2. J was trimmed by 7 bases and V by 2 bases; bases with no gene match: 7. The V gene's germline CDR1 is LGHNA and CDR2 YNFKEQ. This CDR3 region has 15 residues. Written as DNA, the CDR3 is TGTGCCAGCAGCCAATTTAGGGGAGGGATCGGGGAGCTGTTTTTT. Translation gives CASSQFRGGIGELFF.

This rearrangement joins TRBV9 to TRBJ1-1; D unresolved. The CDR3 totals 13 residues. Germline V gene data show CDR1 as SGDLS and CDR2 as YYNGEE. Trimming stripped 4 bases from V and 1 base from J, with 8 bases between. The CDR3 DNA follows: TGTGCCAGCAGCCCACGACAGAACACTGAAGCTTTCTTT. This encodes CASSPRQNTEAFF.

CDR3 sequence: CASSQVNTQETQYF. CDR3 nucleotide sequence: TGCGCCAGCAGCCAAGTGAACACTCAAGAGACCCAGTACTTC. The J gene is TRBJ2-5, the V gene TRBV4-1; no clear D. The CDR3 has 14 amino acids. V was shortened by 1 base and J by 2 bases, with 8 bases between the two germline ends. In germline, CDR1 is MGHRA, CDR2 YSYEKL.

In DNA, the CDR3 is TGTGCCAGCAGTGTACGGCTTTTGAATGAGCAGTTCTTC. Protein product: CASSVRLLNEQFF. The chain links TRBV2 to TRBJ2-1; D gene unclear. This CDR3 comprises 13 residues. The germline V gene encodes CDR1 SNHLY and CDR2 FYNNEI. Trimming left V 4 bases short and J 7 bases short, with 11 bases between.

The V gene is TRBV2, the J gene TRBJ2-5, with a tentative D call TRBD1 (5 bases). Germline V gives CDR1 SNHLY, CDR2 FYNNEI. CDR3 size: 14 residues. V was pared by 5 bases and J by 2 bases, with 12 bases between. The CDR3 nucleotides read TGTGCCAGCAGTCCAGGACAACTTCAAGAGACCCAGTACTTC. This gives the protein CASSPGQLQETQYF.

This rearrangement joins TRBV7-2 to TRBJ2-5; the match to TRBD2 covers 14 bases. This CDR3 region has 16 residues. V lost 2 bases and J lost 7; bases outside the gene matches: 6. In germline, CDR1 is SGHTA, CDR2 FQGNSA. The CDR3 region is CASSLTTSGRGVTQYF. The CDR3 region has the DNA TGTGCCAGCAGCTTAACGACTAGCGGGAGGGGTGTGACCCAGTACTTC.

The chain combines TRBV7-8 with TRBJ2-6; 12 bases are a match to TRBD2. Trimming took 0 bases from V and 7 from J; bases not matched to a gene: 10. This CDR3 is built from 19 residues. Germline V lookup: CDR1 SGHVS, CDR2 FQNEAQ. Here the CDR3 reads CASSLALASGRASANVLTF. In nucleotides, the CDR3 is TGTGCCAGCAGCTTAGCGTTGGCTAGCGGGAGGGCCAGTGCCAACGTCCTGACTTTC.

The genes are TRBV5-4 and TRBJ1-1; the D gene is possibly TRBD1 (6 bases). Germline loops: CDR1 SGHNT, CDR2 YYREEE (reference sequence). Trimming left V 4 bases short and J 0 bases short, with 13 bases between. This CDR3 comprises 15 residues. CDR3 nucleotides: TGTGCCAGCAGCAGTCAGGGGCGCGTGAACACTGAAGCTTTCTTT. It encodes CASSSQGRVNTEAFF.

This chain links TRBV18 with TRBJ2-5; D possibly uses TRBD1 or TRBD2 (5 bases each). The V end was cut by 3 bases, the J end by 5 bases, with 13 bases between. Germline V gives CDR1 KGHSH, CDR2 LQKENI. This CDR3 has 14 residues. For the CDR3, the DNA is TGTGCCAGCTCACCTCCAGAGGGGTTGGAGACCCAGTACTTC. It codes for CASSPPEGLETQYF.

This clone was counted a few times. The genes are TRBV4-1 and TRBJ2-1; no firm D call. Germline V gives CDR1 MGHRA, CDR2 YSYEKL. The CDR3 length is 16 residues. Trimming pared 0 bases from V and 3 bases from J, leaving 12 bases between. The CDR3: CASSQDSVRIYNEQFF. The CDR3 DNA reads as TGCGCCAGCAGCCAAGATTCGGTCAGGATCTACAATGAGCAGTTCTTC.

CDR3 coding DNA: TGTGCCAGCAGCTCGGACAGCCCGACCTATGGCTACACCTTC. It specifies CASSSDSPTYGYTF. The V call is TRBV7-9, the J call TRBJ1-2; a possible D gene is TRBD1 (6 bases). The CDR3 runs 14 residues. The germline V gene has CDR1 SEHNR and CDR2 FQNEAQ (reference sequence). V was clipped by 4 bases and J by 4 bases, with 13 bases between them.

V and J are TRBV7-3 and TRBJ1-1, with D unclear. Germline V gives CDR1 SGHTA, CDR2 FQGTGA. V lost 6 bases, J lost 2 bases, and 13 bases lay in between. This CDR3 contains 14 residues. CDR3 protein: CASSPGRDNTEAFF. The CDR3 nucleotides read TGTGCCAGCAGTCCTGGACGTGATAACACTGAAGCTTTCTTT.

The chain recombines TRBV2 with TRBJ2-1, with 7 bases lining up with TRBD1. This CDR3 is built from 15 residues. The J segment lost 0 bases and the V segment lost 5 bases, leaving 4 bases of the junction unmatched. From germline, CDR1 is SNHLY and CDR2 FYNNEI. The CDR3 DNA sequence: TGTGCCAGCAGTTCGACAGGGAACTCCTACAATGAGCAGTTCTTC. It is translated as CASSSTGNSYNEQFF.

The chain carries TRBV7-3 and TRBJ2-2; D gene ambiguous. This CDR3 comprises 15 residues. Per germline, CDR1 SGHTA and CDR2 FQGTGA. V was clipped by 0 bases and J by 4 bases, with 9 bases between them. CDR3 DNA: TGTGCCAGCAGCTTAACGGTAGAGACCACCGGGGAGCTGTTTTTT. Its protein product is CASSLTVETTGELFF.

The J gene is TRBJ2-7, the V gene TRBV7-9; 7 nucleotides agree with TRBD1. The V and J ends lost 4 bases and 3 bases, in that order; junction bases with no gene match: 6. This CDR3 is 14 amino acids long. Germline CDR1 is SEHNR and CDR2 is FQNEAQ (reference sequence). The CDR3 DNA is TGTGCCAGCAGCTCGACAGGGACGGTCTACGAGCAGTACTTC. Protein product: CASSSTGTVYEQYF.

The gene calls are TRBV2 and TRBJ1-5; no clear D gene. The CDR3 spans 13 residues. CDR1 and CDR2 (germline): SNHLY, FYNNEI. V lost 4 bases to trimming and J lost 9 bases, with 13 bases between them. CDR3 in amino acids: CASSVGVGSPQHF. The DNA of the CDR3 is TGTGCCAGCAGTGTGGGCGTAGGATCGCCCCAGCATTTT.

This chain connects TRBV5-6 to TRBJ2-1, with TRBD1 matching 7 bases. The germline CDR1 and CDR2 sequences are SGHDT and YYEEEE. The CDR3 runs to 17 residues. V lost 4 bases, J lost 0 bases, and 10 bases stayed unmatched. The CDR3 loop is CASSVGTAHNSYNEQFF. Written as DNA, the CDR3 is TGTGCCAGCAGCGTAGGGACAGCCCACAACTCCTACAATGAGCAGTTCTTC.

This clone was counted only a few times. V usage is TRBV7-3 and J usage is TRBJ2-3; unclear D gene. Germline CDR1 reads SGHTA; CDR2 reads FQGTGA. CDR3 length: 15 amino acids. V lost 5 bases to trimming and J lost 0 bases, with 12 bases between them. CDR3 region: CASSHDGPSTDTQYF. CDR3 sequence (DNA): TGTGCCAGCAGCCACGATGGGCCTAGCACAGATACGCAGTATTTT.

The CDR3 bases are TGCGCCAGCAGCCAAGATATGGTCGCAGATACGCAGTATTTT. This sequence encodes CASSQDMVADTQYF. J is TRBJ2-3 and V is TRBV4-3; no firm D call. CDR1 is LGHNA, CDR2 YSLEER, per germline. V was shortened by 0 bases and J by 4 bases, with 8 bases between the two germline ends. The CDR3 is made up of 14 amino acids.

This clone has only a few counts. The chain carries TRBV4-1 and TRBJ1-5; no clear D. This CDR3 has 16 amino acids. V lost 0 bases, J lost 0 bases, and 9 bases lay in between. Germline-derived CDR1 and CDR2 are MGHRA and YSYEKL. CDR3 in DNA: TGCGCCAGCAGCCAAGAAGGACCATTTAGCAATCAGCCCCAGCATTTT. Protein sequence: CASSQEGPFSNQPQHF.

The V and J genes are TRBV5-1 and TRBJ1-2, with D unclear. Between the trimmed V and J ends, which lost 6 bases and 4 bases, there was a span of 10 bases. This CDR3 contains 12 residues. The V gene's germline CDR1 is SGHRS and CDR2 YFSETQ. Here the CDR3 reads CASTKGSYGYTF. The CDR3, as DNA: TGCGCCAGCACCAAGGGTTCCTATGGCTACACCTTC.

This clone has a handful of counts. An end of the junction does not agree with germline; a read error may underlie this. The CDR3 here is CASSTWSADGRPHF. For the CDR3, the DNA is TGTGCCAGTAGTACGTGGAGTGCTGACGGACGCCCGCACTTC. V is TRBV19 and J is TRBJ2-5; D is unresolved. The CDR3 sequence is 14 residues long. Germline CDR1 reads LNHDA; CDR2 reads SQIVND (reference sequence).

This clone was counted a few times. This chain links TRBV29-1 with TRBJ1-5; TRBD1 aligns across 7 bases. The CDR3 has 14 residues. Per germline, CDR1 SQVTM and CDR2 ANQGSEA. The V segment lost 6 bases and the J segment 1 base; nucleotides outside the gene matches: 6. The CDR3 nucleotides are TGCAGCGTCAGGGGGGCCGGCAGCAATCAGCCCCAGCATTTT. It specifies CSVRGAGSNQPQHF.